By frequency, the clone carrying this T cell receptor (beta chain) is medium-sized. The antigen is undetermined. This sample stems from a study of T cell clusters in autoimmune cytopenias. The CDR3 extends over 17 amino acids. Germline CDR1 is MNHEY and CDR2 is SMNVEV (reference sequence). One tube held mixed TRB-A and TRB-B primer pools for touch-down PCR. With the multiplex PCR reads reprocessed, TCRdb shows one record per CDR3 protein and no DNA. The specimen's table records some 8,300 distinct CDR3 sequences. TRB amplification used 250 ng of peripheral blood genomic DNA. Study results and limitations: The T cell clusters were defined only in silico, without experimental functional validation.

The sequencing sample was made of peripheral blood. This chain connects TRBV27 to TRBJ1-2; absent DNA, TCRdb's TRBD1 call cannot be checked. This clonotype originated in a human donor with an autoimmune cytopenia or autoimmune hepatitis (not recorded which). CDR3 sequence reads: CASSSPGTGGVGYGYTF.